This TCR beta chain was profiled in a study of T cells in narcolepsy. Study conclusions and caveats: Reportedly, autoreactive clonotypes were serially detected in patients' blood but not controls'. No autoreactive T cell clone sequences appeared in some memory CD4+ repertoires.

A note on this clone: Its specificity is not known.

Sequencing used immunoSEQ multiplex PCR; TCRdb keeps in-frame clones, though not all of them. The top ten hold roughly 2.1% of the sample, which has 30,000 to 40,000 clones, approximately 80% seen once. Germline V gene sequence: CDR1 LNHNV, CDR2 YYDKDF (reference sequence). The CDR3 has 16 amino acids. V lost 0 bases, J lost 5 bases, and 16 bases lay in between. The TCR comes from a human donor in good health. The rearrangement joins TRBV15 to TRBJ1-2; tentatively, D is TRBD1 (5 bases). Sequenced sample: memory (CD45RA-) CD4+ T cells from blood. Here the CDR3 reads CATSRDRGRQPYGYTF. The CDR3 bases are TGTGCCACCAGCAGAGATCGGGGTAGACAGCCATATGGCTACACCTTC.